This paragraph reports one T cell receptor (beta chain). The CDR3 runs to 14 residues. Primed by a sample-barcoded 5' primer and a J-beta primer mix, a second PCR proceeded for 7 to 11 cycles. From the 5' RACE reads, TCRdb called clonotypes with MiXCR, one entry per CDR3 protein. The sample has 1.5 million to 2 million distinct CDR3 sequences, under 30% seen once; the top ten hold about 7.7%. This record comes from a study of blood T cells in healthy people across ages. Every donor provided around 9.5 milliliters of peripheral blood. Isolated per sample were at least 7 million PBMCs. The sequence came from a woman aged 25-40 years in good health. The sample was blood. The rearrangement uses TRBV21-1 and TRBJ1-2. TRBV21-1 is flagged as a pseudogene. CDR3 in amino acids: CASSKTFNCYGYTF. The CDR3 DNA reads as TGTGCCAGCAGCAAAACATTCAACTGCTATGGCTACACCTTC.